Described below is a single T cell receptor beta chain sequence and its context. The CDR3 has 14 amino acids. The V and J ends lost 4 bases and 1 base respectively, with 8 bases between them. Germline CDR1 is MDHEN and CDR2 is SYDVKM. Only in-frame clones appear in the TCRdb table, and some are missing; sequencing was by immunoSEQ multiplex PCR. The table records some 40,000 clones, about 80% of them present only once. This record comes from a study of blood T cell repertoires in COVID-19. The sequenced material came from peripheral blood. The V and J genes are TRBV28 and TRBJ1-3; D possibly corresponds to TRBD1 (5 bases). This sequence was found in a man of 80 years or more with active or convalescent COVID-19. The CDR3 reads CASSYQGSGNTIYF. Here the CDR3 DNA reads TGTGCCAGCAGTTATCAGGGATCTGGAAACACCATATATTTT.